The present T cell receptor (beta chain) was sequenced within a study of cytomegalovirus exposure and HLA in healthy donors. Primers included in the PCR were 60 Vbeta and 13 Jbeta primers. Repertoires were generated with immunoSEQ multiplex PCR, while TCRdb's copy carries only in-frame clones and drops some. Altogether some 220,000 clones are present, around four fifths being singletons, with the ten largest covering about 0.47%. Findings and limits, study-wide: Further analysis was carried out later, and it showed several of the most significant clusters appearing linked to common viral pathogens.

V shed 5 bases and J shed 7 bases, with 11 bases lying between them. The CDR3 runs 13 residues. CDR1 is LGHNT, CDR2 FRNRAP, per germline. As concerns this clone: Its antigen is currently unknown.

The TCR sequence derives from a boy between 10 and 17 years old in good health and CMV-seronegative. Material for sequencing was PBMCs. This chain joins TRBV12-5 and TRBJ1-4; D gene uncertain. CDR3: CASGPGLIEKLFF. In nucleotides, the CDR3 is TGTGCTAGTGGTCCCGGACTGATTGAAAAACTGTTTTTT.